This T cell receptor (beta chain) was profiled in a study of blood T cell repertoires in COVID-19. V was shortened by 0 bases and J by 1 base, with 12 bases between the two germline ends. The CDR3 sequence is 16 residues long. Germline CDR1 and CDR2: SGHVS and FNYEAQ. The protocol was immunoSEQ multiplex PCR, while the TCRdb copy is restricted to in-frame clones and leaves out a portion. The data hold 320,000 or so clones, with more than 85% observed a single time. Material for sequencing was PBMCs or T cells enriched from blood (not recorded which). The chain employs TRBV7-6 and TRBJ2-5; the D gene is possibly TRBD1 (6 bases). The TCR originated in a young woman who had recovered from COVID-19. The CDR3 is CASSLASLQGQETQYF. In nucleotides, the CDR3 is TGTGCCAGCAGCTTAGCTAGTTTACAGGGCCAAGAGACCCAGTACTTC.